The source of this TCR beta chain is a study of T cell responses to AZD1222 COVID-19 vaccine. Study-wide context: Second-dose intervals of approximately 4 or approximately 12 weeks were pooled. The study's findings and limits: Spike-specific TCR breadth and depth were elevated following two AZD1222 doses. The donors showed a predominance of white British ancestry and of females, with possible underestimation of clonal diversity.

Method: immunoSEQ multiplex PCR; TCRdb's copy keeps in-frame clones and lacks some. The sample comprises 100,000 to 150,000 clones, about nine tenths of which are singletons, and roughly 6% rests with the top ten. V lost 4 bases and J 9 bases, leaving 15 bases between the germline ends. Germline V gives CDR1 SNHLY, CDR2 FYNNEI. The CDR3 is 13 residues long. For this clone: Its antigen is as yet unknown.

The gene calls are TRBV2 and TRBJ1-2; a possible D gene is TRBD1 (5 bases). This sample comprised peripheral blood, obtained on day 0 of AZD1222 vaccination. This clonotype originated in an adult in good health. CDR3 protein: CASSGDSSASYTF. DNA for the CDR3: TGTGCCAGCAGTGGGGACTCTTCGGCGAGCTACACCTTC.